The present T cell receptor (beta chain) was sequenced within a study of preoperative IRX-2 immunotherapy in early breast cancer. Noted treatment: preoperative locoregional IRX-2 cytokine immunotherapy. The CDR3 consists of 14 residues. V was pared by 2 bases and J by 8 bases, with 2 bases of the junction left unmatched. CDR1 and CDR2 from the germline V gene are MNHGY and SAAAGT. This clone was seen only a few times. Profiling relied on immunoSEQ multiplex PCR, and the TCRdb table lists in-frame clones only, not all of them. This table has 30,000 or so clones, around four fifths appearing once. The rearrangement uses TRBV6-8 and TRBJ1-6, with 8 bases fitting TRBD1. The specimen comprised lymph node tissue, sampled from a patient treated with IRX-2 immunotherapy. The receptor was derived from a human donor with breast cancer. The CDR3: CASSYRTGYSPLHF. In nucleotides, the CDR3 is TGTGCCAGCAGTTACAGGACAGGGTATTCACCCCTCCACTTT.